This is a list of T cell receptor beta chains from one sample in a study of molecular identifiers for immune sequencing clone quantification. From the PCR reads, TCRdb called clonotypes with MiXCR, one entry per CDR3 protein. The sample has about half a million distinct CDR3 sequences, 25% seen once. Sequenced sample: naive CD8+ T cells from blood, with Jurkat cell RNA spiked in. The receptors here all came from a human donor in good health. Some libraries in this study had Jurkat cell RNA spiked in. CDR3s include the opening cysteine and the closing phenylalanine or tryptophan. A D gene is named only where the DNA matches it firmly. Rows may omit the clone size; those that give it use once, few, many or a size class.

. | TRBJ2-7 | TRBV20-1 | few | 15 | CSARDFGGQTYEQYF | TGCAGTGCTAGAGATTTTGGCGGACAAACCTACGAGCAGTACTTC
TRBD2 | TRBJ2-2 | TRBV18 | . | 15 | CASSPSGDFTGELFF | TGTGCCAGCTCACCGAGCGGGGATTTCACCGGGGAGCTGTTTTTT
TRBD2 | TRBJ2-5 | TRBV3-1 | few | 16 | CASSPSPGTSSKTQYF | TGTGCCAGCAGCCCTTCGCCCGGGACTAGCTCTAAGACCCAGTACTTC
. | TRBJ1-4 | TRBV6-1 | . | 14 | CASRDLWANEKLFF | TGTGCCAGCAGGGACCTCTGGGCTAATGAAAAACTGTTTTTT
. | TRBJ1-1 | TRBV7-9 | few | 16 | CASSLGPEGLGTEAFF | TGTGCCAGCAGCCTGGGGCCCGAGGGGCTTGGCACTGAAGCTTTCTTT
TRBD1 | TRBJ2-5 | TRBV7-2 | . | 16 | CASSLAGQAPPETQYF | TGTGCCAGCAGCTTAGCCGGACAGGCCCCCCCAGAGACCCAGTACTTC
. | TRBJ2-7 | TRBV15 | . | 13 | CATSDTGIYEQYF | TGTGCCACCAGCGACACGGGGATCTACGAGCAGTACTTC
. | TRBJ1-4 | TRBV5-4 | . | 13 | CATGDLLNEKLFF | TGTGCCACCGGGGATCTACTCAATGAAAAACTGTTTTTT
. | TRBJ2-7 | TRBV5-1 | . | 13 | CASSPPSAYEQNF | TGCGCCAGCAGTCCGCCAAGCGCCTACGAGCAGAACTTC
TRBD2 | TRBJ2-3 | TRBV12-3/TRBV12-4 | many | 18 | CASSLGSQRGGNKDTQYF | TGTGCCAGCAGTTTAGGATCCCAGCGGGGGGGAAATAAAGATACGCAGTATTTT
. | TRBJ1-4 | TRBV7-9 | few | 14 | CASSLYTVDEKLFF | TGTGCCAGCAGCTTATACACAGTGGATGAAAAACTGTTTTTT
. | TRBJ2-2 | TRBV6-2/TRBV6-3 | many | 13 | CASSYYGPGELFF | TGTGCCAGCAGTTACTATGGACCCGGGGAGCTGTTTTTT
. | TRBJ1-3 | TRBV14 | . | 14 | CASCQDIRGNTIYF | TGTGCCAGCTGCCAAGATATTCGAGGAAACACCATATATTTT
TRBD1 | TRBJ2-1 | TRBV29-1 | few | 14 | CSVEGGTGHNEQFF | TGCAGCGTTGAAGGCGGGACAGGCCACAATGAGCAGTTCTTC
. | TRBJ2-2 | TRBV24-1 | few | 15 | CATSGFRENTGELFF | TGTGCCACCAGTGGATTCAGAGAAAACACCGGGGAGCTGTTTTTT
. | TRBJ1-4 | TRBV29-1 | . | 14 | CSVAGAGDGEKLFF | TGCAGCGTTGCTGGAGCAGGGGATGGGGAAAAACTGTTTTTT
. | TRBJ2-7 | TRBV20-1 | . | 13 | CSAREASSYEQYF | TGCAGTGCTAGAGAGGCCAGCTCCTACGAGCAGTACTTC
TRBD1 | TRBJ1-5 | TRBV2 | many | 17 | CASRARQGSRIDQPQHF | TGTGCCAGCAGGGCCCGACAGGGATCGAGAATCGATCAGCCCCAGCATTTT
TRBD2 | TRBJ2-1 | TRBV19 | few | 16 | CASSRSGDPIYNEQFF | TGTGCCAGTAGTAGGAGCGGGGACCCAATTTACAATGAGCAGTTCTTC
. | TRBJ2-7 | TRBV6-2/TRBV6-3 | few | 13 | CASSRGQYYEQYF | TGTGCCAGCAGTCGGGGCCAGTACTACGAGCAGTACTTC